Each of the 7 T cell receptor beta chains below was sequenced from the same sample in a study of Ad26.COV2.S vaccination and SARS-CoV-2 variants. Treatment described: some 19 received Ad26.COV2.S at low or high dose, single or two shots; roughly 5 received placebo; per-sample allocation not given. The investigators took samples on day 63 after the first vaccine or placebo injection. The assay was immunoSEQ multiplex PCR, and TCRdb's table has in-frame clones only and misses some. The sample lists just under 250,000 clones; 70% to 90% were seen once. The specimen was peripheral blood, collected in a trial of Ad26.COV2.S vaccine versus placebo. Receptors were obtained from a person aged 18-60 years who received the Ad26.COV2.S COVID-19 vaccine or a placebo.

For this clone: At one end, the junction sequence differs from germline, possibly due to a read error. The CDR3 sequence is CASSPPIGGAGEQFF. The CDR3 DNA is TGTGCCAGCTCCCCACCAATCGGGGGGGCCGGTGAGCAGTTCTTC. The rearrangement joins TRBV18 to TRBJ2-1, with 8 positions matching TRBD2. The CDR3 extends over 15 amino acids. The germline V gene has CDR1 KGHSH and CDR2 LQKENI. The full variable domain, completed using reference TRBV18 and TRBJ2-1, is NAGVMQNPRHLVRRRGQEARLRCSPMKGHSHVYWYRQLPEEGLKFMVYLQKENIIDESGMPKERFSAEFPKEGPSILRIQQVVRGDSAAYFCASSPPIGGAGEQFFGPGTRLTVL.

The chain carries TRBV7-3 and TRBJ2-3; 12 bases are a match to TRBD2. Germline V gene lookup returns CDR1 SGHTA and CDR2 FQGTGA. CDR3 length equals 17 residues. The V gene end was trimmed by 5 bases and the J gene end by 5 bases; junction bases not matched to a gene: 11. As DNA, the CDR3 is TGTGCCAGCAGCCCCTTCCCTAGCGGGAGGGCCTTAGATACGCAGTATTTT. Translated: CASSPFPSGRALDTQYF.

The chain employs TRBV3-1 (or the pseudogene TRBV3-2) and TRBJ2-7, with 8 bases lining up with TRBD2. V trimming: 2 bases; J trimming: 0 bases; junction bases outside the gene matches: 9. Per the germline V gene, CDR1 is LGHDT and CDR2 is YNNKEL (reference sequence). This CDR3 region has 17 residues. For the CDR3, the DNA is TGTGCCAGCAGCCAACTTAAACTAGCGGATAGCTCCTACGAGCAGTACTTC. This translates into CASSQLKLADSSYEQYF.

The V call is TRBV28, the J call TRBJ2-5; D is unclear. V lost 4 bases and J lost 4, with 4 bases in between. From germline, CDR1 is MDHEN and CDR2 SYDVKM. This CDR3 contains 11 residues. CDR3 sequence reads: CASSSVETQYF. CDR3 coding DNA: TGTGCCAGCAGTTCCGTAGAGACCCAGTACTTC.

V gene TRBV19 combines with J gene TRBJ2-1; 9 nucleotides align to TRBD2. The CDR3 is 16 residues long. V lost 0 bases to trimming and J lost 0 bases; unmatched junction nucleotides: 0. The germline CDR1 and CDR2 sequences are LNHDA and SQIVND (reference sequence). The chain's CDR3 is CASSIDSGSSYNEQFF. In DNA form, the CDR3 reads TGTGCCAGTAGTATAGATAGCGGGAGCTCCTACAATGAGCAGTTCTTC.

The gene calls are TRBV3-1 (or the pseudogene TRBV3-2) and TRBJ2-5, with D unclear. Germline V gene lookup returns CDR1 LGHDT and CDR2 YNNKEL (reference sequence). The CDR3 runs to 13 residues. V shed 3 bases and J shed 5 bases, with 10 bases lying between them. The CDR3 region has the DNA TGTGCCAGCAGCCATTATGGTGGTGAGACCCAGTACTTC. This sequence encodes CASSHYGGETQYF.

V is TRBV25-1 and J is TRBJ2-5; 11 bases fit TRBD2. This CDR3 has 18 residues. Germline V gene data show CDR1 as MGHDK and CDR2 as SYGVNS. After removal of 11 bases from V and 2 bases from J, the junction contained 19 bases not matched to a gene. The chain's CDR3 is CASLGAPGTSGPQETQYF. CDR3 in DNA: TGTGCCTCTCTCGGGGCACCTGGGACTAGCGGCCCACAAGAGACCCAGTACTTC.